This T cell receptor beta chain was sequenced during a study of chemoradiotherapy in HPV16-positive cancers. Samples were taken several times over chemoradiotherapy. This clone was seen just once. Sequenced by immunoSEQ multiplex PCR; TCRdb stores in-frame clones only, minus some. This repertoire shows about 14,000 clones, roughly 79% found once; its top ten account for more than 8.5%. The germline gives CDR1 WNHNN, CDR2 SYGVQD (reference sequence). The CDR3 covers 13 residues. Unmatched junction bases numbered 5, after V lost 6 bases and J lost 4 bases. This clonotype originated in a human donor with HPV-associated anogenital cancer. Collection took place from a patient who underwent chemoradiotherapy. The V gene is TRBV10-1, the J gene TRBJ1-1; 7 bases align to TRBD1. For the CDR3, the DNA is TGCGCCAGCAGGGAAGGACAGGTCACTGAAGCTTTCTTT. Residues: CASREGQVTEAFF.